The present entry profiles one T cell receptor (beta chain) with its context. As yet, its antigen is unknown. The V gene lost 4 bases and the J gene lost 8 bases, with 11 bases spanning the gap. This CDR3 has 12 amino acids. From germline, CDR1 is SQVTM and CDR2 ANQGSEA. This record belongs to a study of T-cell reconstitution after alpha-beta-depleted transplantation in children. Study-wide results and caveats: By about two months after transplant, alpha-beta T cells reportedly arose from several hundred graft clones that had expanded. When one year had passed after transplant, most T-cell counts and diversity came from newly produced T cells.

Construction of the TCRbeta library involved unique molecular identifiers. TCRdb called the PCR reads again in MiXCR, with one record for every CDR3 protein. Counted here are about 240,000 distinct CDR3 sequences, 20% to 30% occurring once; the ten biggest clones make up around 2.5%. The receptor was isolated from a girl aged 2-10 years with Fanconi anemia, due to receive a stem cell transplant. The genes are TRBV29-1 and TRBJ2-2; D unclear. The starting material was PBMCs, obtained before TCRalphabeta/CD19-depleted stem cell transplant. CDR3 region: CSVGFLGGELFF. CDR3 nucleotides: TGCAGCGTTGGGTTTCTTGGGGGGGAGCTGTTTTTT.